These T cell receptor beta chains were read from a single sample in a study of T cell changes during pregnancy in multiple sclerosis. Generated by immunoSEQ multiplex PCR, the TCRdb table keeps only in-frame clones and is missing some. The table has approximately 44,000 clones, about 91% seen once. The material sequenced was CD4+ T cells from peripheral blood mononuclear cells, taken before pregnancy. All receptors derive from a female donor with multiple sclerosis, enrolled in a pregnancy study. The CDR3 runs from the conserved cysteine through the conserved F or W. The size entry is marked missing in some rows and otherwise reads once, few, many or a size class.

V gene: TRBV5-5
clone size: -
J gene: TRBJ2-7
CDR3 protein: CASSQRPIQGPSPYEQYF

V gene: TRBV4-3
clone size: -
J gene: TRBJ2-1
CDR3 protein: CASSQYTGLGGRGEQFF

V gene: TRBV5-5
clone size: few
J gene: TRBJ1-2
CDR3 protein: CASSSRASNNYGYTF

V gene: TRBV14
clone size: -
J gene: TRBJ2-7
CDR3 protein: CASSQMTSGAYF

V gene: TRBV19
clone size: -
J gene: TRBJ1-2
CDR3 protein: CASSIFQGLNYGYTF

V gene: TRBV2
clone size: -
J gene: TRBJ2-7
CDR3 protein: CASSVGQDRYEQYF

V gene: TRBV6-5
clone size: -
J gene: TRBJ1-2
CDR3 protein: CASSYEGRGGYTF

V gene: TRBV7-2
clone size: -
J gene: TRBJ2-7
CDR3 protein: CASSELAGGHSNF

V gene: TRBV5-4
clone size: -
J gene: TRBJ2-3
CDR3 protein: CASSYGGLNTDTQYF

V gene: TRBV7-3
clone size: -
J gene: TRBJ1-3
CDR3 protein: CASSPTGSGNTIYF

V gene: TRBV29-1
clone size: -
J gene: TRBJ1-4
CDR3 protein: CSTNREGVREKLFF

V gene: TRBV7-9
clone size: -
J gene: TRBJ1-4
CDR3 protein: CASSLVEGLDEKLFF

V gene: TRBV5-4
clone size: -
J gene: TRBJ2-2
CDR3 protein: CASRGGGTNTGELFF

V gene: TRBV6-5
clone size: -
J gene: TRBJ1-5
CDR3 protein: CASSSGQGGQPQHF

V gene: TRBV5-5
clone size: -
J gene: TRBJ1-4
CDR3 protein: CASSDLRGQGEKLFF

V gene: TRBV21-1
clone size: medium-sized
J gene: TRBJ1-5
CDR3 protein: CASSKGGRAGEPQHF

V gene: TRBV7-6
clone size: -
J gene: TRBJ2-3
CDR3 protein: CASSLGGRGTSDTQYF

V gene: TRBV5-6
clone size: -
J gene: TRBJ2-1
CDR3 protein: CASSYRTSGFYNEQFF

V gene: TRBV7-2
clone size: -
J gene: TRBJ1-1
CDR3 protein: CASSLMTGTEAFF

V gene: TRBV7-2
clone size: once
J gene: TRBJ1-1
CDR3 protein: CASSRRADTEAFF

V gene: TRBV14
clone size: -
J gene: TRBJ1-2
CDR3 protein: CASSQGQGRSYGYTF

V gene: TRBV27
clone size: -
J gene: TRBJ1-1
CDR3 protein: CASTLNRVNTEAFF

V gene: TRBV6-6
clone size: once
J gene: TRBJ1-1
CDR3 protein: CASSYSGGFTEAFF

V gene: TRBV7-8
clone size: -
J gene: TRBJ1-2
CDR3 protein: CASSLVAGGGYTF

V gene: TRBV2
clone size: once
J gene: TRBJ2-1
CDR3 protein: CASRLQTGVGNEQFF

V gene: TRBV7-6
clone size: -
J gene: TRBJ2-3
CDR3 protein: CASSLGLAGGTDTQYF

V gene: TRBV2
clone size: -
J gene: TRBJ1-5
CDR3 protein: CASSVGRANQPQHF

V gene: TRBV7-2
clone size: -
J gene: TRBJ1-1
CDR3 protein: CASSLLQGATEAFF

V gene: TRBV10-2
clone size: -
J gene: TRBJ1-1
CDR3 protein: CASSDGGNTEAFF